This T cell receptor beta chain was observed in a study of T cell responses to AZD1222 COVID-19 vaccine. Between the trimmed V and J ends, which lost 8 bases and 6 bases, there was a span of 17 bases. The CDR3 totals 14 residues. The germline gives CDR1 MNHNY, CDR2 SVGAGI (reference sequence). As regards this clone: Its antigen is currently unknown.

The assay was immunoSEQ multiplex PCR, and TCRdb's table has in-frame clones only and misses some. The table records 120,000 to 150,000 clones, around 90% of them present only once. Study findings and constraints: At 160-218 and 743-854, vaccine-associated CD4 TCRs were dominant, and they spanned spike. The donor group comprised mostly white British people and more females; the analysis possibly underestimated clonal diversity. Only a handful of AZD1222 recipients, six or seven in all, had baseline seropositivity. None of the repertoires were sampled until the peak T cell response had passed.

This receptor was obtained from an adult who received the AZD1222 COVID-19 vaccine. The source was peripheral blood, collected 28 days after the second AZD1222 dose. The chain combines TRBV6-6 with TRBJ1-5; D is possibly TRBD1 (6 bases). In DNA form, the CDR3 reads TGTGCCAGCGTAATTTCCGGGACACCTCAGCCCCAGCATTTT. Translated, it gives CASVISGTPQPQHF.